The next 18 T cell receptor beta chains were all read from a single sample in a study of blood T cell repertoires in COVID-19. Generated by immunoSEQ multiplex PCR, the TCRdb table keeps only in-frame clones and is missing some. The data show fewer than 200,000 clones, roughly 84% seen once. Sequencing was carried out using peripheral blood. These receptors came from a woman between 55 and 75 years old with COVID-19, enrolled during active disease.

This clone has only a few counts. The chain recombines TRBV10-1 with TRBJ2-1; TRBD1 matches 9 bases. Trimming at V came to 3 bases and at J to 7 bases, leaving 7 bases not matched to a gene. Germline V gene sequence: CDR1 WNHNN, CDR2 SYGVQD (reference sequence). CDR3 length equals 15 residues. The CDR3 DNA reads as TGCGCCAGCAGTGACTCCGGGACAGGGTTGAATGAGCAGTTCTTC. Protein sequence: CASSDSGTGLNEQFF.

The chain employs TRBV3-1 (or the pseudogene TRBV3-2) and TRBJ2-3, with 8 bases fitting TRBD1. Trimming took 3 bases from V and 7 from J; bases not matched to a gene: 12. Per the germline V gene, CDR1 is LGHDT and CDR2 is YNNKEL (reference sequence). The length of the CDR3 is 16 residues. CDR3 DNA sequence: TGTGCCAGCAGCCAGGGGAGGCAGGGGGCTAGGAATACGCAGTATTTT. This translates into CASSQGRQGARNTQYF.

This sequence joins TRBV14 and TRBJ2-1, with a possible D match to TRBD2 (6 bases). The V and J ends lost 3 bases and 6 bases respectively, with 15 bases between them. Germline CDR1 reads SGHDN; CDR2 reads FVKESK. CDR3 size: 15 residues. This chain's CDR3 is CASSQDTGRLNEQFF. CDR3 sequence (DNA): TGTGCCAGCAGCCAGGACACGGGGAGGCTCAATGAGCAGTTCTTC.

This chain joins TRBV19 and TRBJ1-2, with TRBD1 as a possible D gene (5 bases). CDR1 LNHDA and CDR2 SQIVND come from the germline V gene (reference sequence). V was clipped by 7 bases and J by 0 bases, with 21 bases between them. The CDR3 consists of 17 residues. The CDR3 coding sequence is TGTGCCAGTAATCGCAGGGTAATTGCTGGAGCTAACTATGGCTACACCTTC. Protein product: CASNRRVIAGANYGYTF.

CDR3 region: CASSPSRTGRIETQYF. As DNA, the CDR3 is TGTGCCAGCTCACCCTCACGGACAGGGCGCATTGAGACCCAGTACTTC. The V call is TRBV18, the J call TRBJ2-5, with TRBD1 identical over 8 bases. The CDR3 runs 16 residues. J lost 5 bases, V lost 3 bases, and 11 bases had no gene match. From germline, CDR1 is KGHSH and CDR2 LQKENI.

This clone showed up just once. The chain couples TRBV24-1 to TRBJ2-3, with 7 bases lining up with TRBD1. CDR1 is KGHDR and CDR2 is SFDVKD in the germline V gene. The V and J ends lost 3 bases and 3 bases, in that order; junction bases with no gene match: 5. This CDR3 spans 15 amino acids. CDR3 in DNA: TGTGCCACCAGTGATCGAAGACAGGGAACAGATACGCAGTATTTT. It codes for CATSDRRQGTDTQYF.

The chain recombines TRBV6-5 with TRBJ1-1, with 8 nucleotides matching TRBD1. V lost 11 bases and J lost 8; bases outside the gene matches: 13. Germline CDR1 and CDR2: MNHEY and SVGAGI. This CDR3 has 13 amino acids. In nucleotides, the CDR3 is TGTGCCGGCCACCCCGGGCAGGGGGCGGAAGCTTTCTTT. This encodes CAGHPGQGAEAFF.

CDR3 region: CASSLRRGGQDTQYF. CDR3 nucleotides: TGTGCCAGCAGCTTACGGCGGGGGGGCCAAGATACGCAGTATTTT. The V gene is TRBV11-2, the J gene TRBJ2-3, with 9 bases that match TRBD2. J was trimmed by 5 bases and V by 2 bases; bases with no gene match: 5. Per germline, CDR1 SGHAT and CDR2 FQNNGV. This CDR3 has 15 amino acids. Using reference TRBV11-2 and TRBJ2-3 for the parts outside the CDR3, the full variable domain is EAGVAQSPRYKIIEKRQSVAFWCNPISGHATLYWYQQILGQGPKLLIQFQNNGVVDDSQLPKDRFSAERLKGVDSTLKIQPAKLEDSAVYLCASSLRRGGQDTQYFGPGTRLTVL.

This chain links TRBV19 with TRBJ2-1; D might be TRBD2 (5 bases). Trimming took off 0 bases at V and 0 bases at J, with 9 bases between the two ends. The germline CDR1 and CDR2 sequences are LNHDA and SQIVND (reference sequence). The CDR3 length is 16 residues. The CDR3 DNA follows: TGTGCCAGTAGTATAGAAAGCGGTAGCTCCTACAATGAGCAGTTCTTC. Protein sequence: CASSIESGSSYNEQFF.

V is TRBV6-6 and J is TRBJ1-5, with 7 bases identical to TRBD1. CDR3 length equals 15 residues. V lost 0 bases and J lost 4; bases outside the gene matches: 3. Germline V CDR1 and CDR2: MNHNY, SVGAGI (reference sequence). The CDR3 region is CASSYSGTENQPQHF. Written as DNA, the CDR3 is TGTGCCAGCAGTTACTCTGGGACAGAAAATCAGCCCCAGCATTTT.

For the CDR3, the DNA is TGCGCCAGCAGAACAAGATCCGGGACAGGGGGCCGGACCGGGGAGCTGTTTTTT. The encoded protein is CASRTRSGTGGRTGELFF. The V and J genes are TRBV5-1 and TRBJ2-2, with 12 bases matching TRBD1. The CDR3 has 18 amino acids. Unmatched junction bases numbered 13, after V lost 5 bases and J lost 5 bases. Germline CDR1 SGHRS, CDR2 YFSETQ.

The V gene is TRBV27, the J gene TRBJ1-2, with D maybe TRBD1 (6 bases). Germline CDR1 is MNHEY and CDR2 is SMNVEV (reference sequence). The CDR3 covers 14 residues. The V and J ends lost 2 bases and 3 bases respectively, with 10 bases between them. The CDR3 DNA sequence: TGTGCCAGCAGTTTAGTTGGGACACACTATGGCTACACCTTC. Encoded protein: CASSLVGTHYGYTF.

This clone was found once. V gene TRBV4-2 combines with J gene TRBJ1-1; the match to TRBD1 covers 9 bases. CDR1 and CDR2 (germline): LGHNA, YNFKEQ. V was pared by 3 bases and J by 4 bases, with 3 bases of the junction left unmatched. This CDR3 comprises 14 residues. Here the CDR3 reads CASSQTTGGTEAFF. For the CDR3, the DNA is TGTGCCAGCAGCCAGACGACAGGGGGCACTGAAGCTTTCTTT.

The chain has TRBV6-6 and TRBJ1-5, with D maybe TRBD1 (6 bases). V was clipped by 6 bases and J by 10 bases, with 19 bases between them. Germline assignment: CDR1 MNHNY and CDR2 SVGAGI (reference sequence). The CDR3 has 14 amino acids. This CDR3 is CASSLGGGVVPQHF. CDR3 nucleotides: TGTGCCAGCAGCCTAGGGGGGGGAGTAGTACCCCAGCATTTT.

The gene calls are TRBV6-2 or TRBV6-3 and TRBJ2-1; 9 bases align to TRBD2. V lost 4 bases to trimming and J lost 2 bases; unmatched junction nucleotides: 3. Per germline, CDR1 MNHEY and CDR2 SVGEGT. The CDR3 length is 15 residues. In DNA form, the CDR3 reads TGTGCCAGCAGTTTTTTAGCGGGAGCCTACAATGAGCAGTTCTTC. It specifies CASSFLAGAYNEQFF.

The chain has TRBV11-2 and TRBJ2-7; a weak D match, TRBD2 (6 bases). The CDR3 consists of 14 residues. Germline values: CDR1 SGHAT, CDR2 FQNNGV. V lost 1 base to trimming and J lost 3 bases, with 10 bases between them. The CDR3 DNA is TGTGCCAGCAGCTTAGCTGGGGGAGGCTACGAGCAGTACGTC. Translating it yields CASSLAGGGYEQYV.

The gene calls are TRBV5-1 and TRBJ2-3; 10 positions match TRBD1. Germline CDR1 is SGHRS and CDR2 is YFSETQ. There are 14 residues in the CDR3. Trimming cost V 5 bases and J 5 bases; bases outside gene matches: 5. CDR3 DNA: TGCGCCAGCAGACCGGGACAGGGGAGAGATACGCAGTATTTT. Protein: CASRPGQGRDTQYF.

V is TRBV5-6 and J is TRBJ1-5; 7 bases match TRBD1. V dropped 4 bases and J dropped 2; count of bases not matched to a gene: 6. The germline CDR1 and CDR2 sequences are SGHDT and YYEEEE. This CDR3 has 15 amino acids. The DNA of the CDR3 is TGTGCCAGCAGCCCCCGGGACAGACGCAATCAGCCCCAGCATTTT. It is translated as CASSPRDRRNQPQHF. Looking up the rest from reference TRBV5-6 and TRBJ1-5 gives the full variable domain: DAGVTQSPTHLIKTRGQQVTLRCSPKSGHDTVSWYQQALGQGPQFIFQYYEEEERQRGNFPDRFSGHQFPNYSSELNVNALLLGDSALYLCASSPRDRRNQPQHFGDGTRLSIL.